This T cell receptor (beta chain) was identified during a study of T-cell reconstitution after alpha-beta-depleted transplantation in children. This clonotype was seen more than once but under ten times. Its antigen is as yet unknown. V shed 4 bases, J shed 4 bases, and the junction held 8 bases outside the gene matches. There are 17 residues in the CDR3. Overall study findings and caveats: Where some patients showed high TCRbeta diversity at day 60, it came from recipient T cells and thymic progenitors that had survived. Hyperexpanded clones declined; after one year, newly produced T cells mostly supplied diversity. Where alpha-beta T cells came from about two months after transplant was reportedly several hundred expanded graft clones.

TCRbeta library construction was performed incorporating unique molecular identifiers. MiXCR, applied by TCRdb to the PCR reads, yields one record per CDR3 protein. The sample has hundreds of thousands of distinct CDR3 sequences; about 17% are singletons. Sample: PBMCs, mostly from graft donor cells, taken 360 days after TCRalphabeta/CD19-depleted stem cell transplant. The V gene is TRBV12-3 or TRBV12-4, the J gene TRBJ2-5, with 14 bases fitting TRBD2. The source is a boy under three years old who had a stem cell transplant for Wiskott-Aldrich syndrome, so the T cells may come from the graft donor. The CDR3 region is CASSSGLAGVMSETQYF. CDR3 DNA: TGTGCCAGCAGTTCGGGACTAGCGGGAGTCATGTCAGAGACCCAGTACTTC.